The 17 T cell receptor beta chains given below trace back to one sample, sequenced in a study of CD8+ T cells in alopecia areata (dated by TCRdb to the late 2010s). The library was made by the immunoSEQ multiplex PCR assay. RNA was extracted from all samples and reverse transcribed into cDNA as template for TCR sequencing. Here the immuneACCESS table is served through TCRdb, limited to in-frame sequences with V and J called. Missing clones are a known gap in these copies; in checked studies unresolved V genes cover under half, and the rest lacks a known reason. Within this sample are 15,000 to 20,000 clones, with 50% to 70% of them counted one time only. Together, the top ten hold over 7% of the sample. In the paper's terms, the time point label means: around 29 days on oral tofacitinib. In light of the paper, this sample's treatment or condition label describes: oral pan-JAK inhibitor, 5-10 mg twice daily. Lesional scalp punch biopsies and peripheral blood were obtained from alopecia areata patients.

Sequencing used skin, obtained at week 4, from a patient treated with tofacitinib. The receptors here all came from a human donor with alopecia areata.

The chain is built from TRBV5-6 and TRBJ1-2; D might be TRBD1 (5 bases). The germline V and J ends were trimmed by 4 bases and 5 bases, with 18 bases remaining between them. The germline V gene has CDR1 SGHDT and CDR2 YYEEEE. The CDR3 is 15 amino acids. CDR3 amino acids: CASSASARAGYGYTF. Written as DNA, the CDR3 is TGTGCCAGCAGCGCATCGGCCAGGGCAGGGTATGGCTACACCTTC. The full variable domain, completed using reference TRBV5-6 and TRBJ1-2, is DAGVTQSPTHLIKTRGQQVTLRCSPKSGHDTVSWYQQALGQGPQFIFQYYEEEERQRGNFPDRFSGHQFPNYSSELNVNALLLGDSALYLCASSASARAGYGYTFGSGTRLTVV.

This clone was seen just once. The chain combines TRBV28 with TRBJ2-1, with D tentatively TRBD1 (8 bases). V lost 3 bases to trimming and J lost 6 bases, with 27 bases between them. This CDR3 has 19 residues. Per germline, CDR1 MDHEN and CDR2 SYDVKM. The CDR3 region is CASSLPTLQWNRGGNEQFF. The CDR3 DNA reads TGTGCCAGCAGTTTGCCCACTCTACAGTGGAACAGGGGGGGCAATGAGCAGTTCTTC.

This clone was seen only a few times. The chain is built from TRBV5-1 and TRBJ2-2; 8 bases agree with TRBD1. CDR1 is SGHRS, CDR2 YFSETQ, per germline. Trimming at V came to 2 bases and at J to 6 bases, leaving 0 bases not matched to a gene. This CDR3 has 13 amino acids. The CDR3 region has the DNA TGCGCCAGCAGCTTACAGGGGGCCGGGGAGCTGTTTTTT. Translating it yields CASSLQGAGELFF.

The rearrangement uses TRBV5-4 and TRBJ1-2; 8 positions match TRBD1. The V gene end was trimmed by 3 bases and the J gene end by 2 bases; junction bases not matched to a gene: 6. This CDR3 is 15 amino acids long. CDR1 and CDR2 (germline): SGHNT, YYREEE (reference sequence). The CDR3 is CASSSGQGRNYGYTF. The CDR3 DNA follows: TGTGCCAGCAGCTCCGGACAGGGCAGAAACTATGGCTACACCTTC.

V gene TRBV7-9 combines with J gene TRBJ2-5; the match to TRBD2 covers 8 bases. With 3 bases clipped from V and 1 base from J, the junction kept 1 base outside the gene matches. The CDR3 is made up of 14 amino acids. In germline, CDR1 is SEHNR, CDR2 FQNEAQ (reference sequence). CDR3 DNA: TGTGCCAGCAGCTTTCGGGGGGGCCAAGAGACCCAGTACTTC. It yields the protein CASSFRGGQETQYF.

Comments on this clone: Other DNA sequences from this sample encode an identical CDR3 as well. The chain employs TRBV5-1 and TRBJ2-6; a possible D gene is TRBD1 (5 bases). This CDR3 is built from 15 residues. Trimming took off 2 bases at V and 0 bases at J, with 6 bases between the two ends. The V gene's germline CDR1 is SGHRS and CDR2 YFSETQ. CDR3 sequence (DNA): TGCGCCAGCAGCTTAGACAGCTCTGGGGCCAACGTCCTGACTTTC. It yields the protein CASSLDSSGANVLTF.

The V and J genes are TRBV7-9 and TRBJ2-1; 10 bases agree with TRBD2. This CDR3 is built from 16 residues. Trimming at V came to 1 base and at J to 0 bases, leaving 0 bases not matched to a gene. Germline V lookup: CDR1 SEHNR, CDR2 FQNEAQ (reference sequence). The DNA for the CDR3 is TGTGCCAGCAGCTTAGGACTAGCGGGCTCCTACAATGAGCAGTTCTTC. Residues: CASSLGLAGSYNEQFF.

The rearrangement joins TRBV5-1 to TRBJ2-7; D not certain. Trimming took off 4 bases at V and 0 bases at J, with 17 bases between the two ends. Per the germline V gene, CDR1 is SGHRS and CDR2 is YFSETQ. The CDR3 length is 16 residues. This CDR3 reads CASSPAAILSSYEQYF. Written as DNA, the CDR3 is TGCGCCAGCAGCCCGGCGGCCATTCTAAGCTCCTACGAGCAGTACTTC.

The rearrangement joins TRBV28 to TRBJ2-3, with TRBD2 matching over 11 bases. The CDR3 loop spans 21 amino acids. The V and J ends lost 3 bases and 0 bases, in that order; junction bases with no gene match: 17. The germline V gene encodes CDR1 MDHEN and CDR2 SYDVKM. This CDR3 reads CASSFPPDLSGGAVSTDTQYF. In DNA, the CDR3 is TGTGCCAGCAGTTTCCCACCAGACCTTAGCGGGGGGGCCGTGAGCACAGATACGCAGTATTTT.

V usage is TRBV7-3 and J usage is TRBJ1-1, with 9 bases that match TRBD1. The V segment lost 5 bases and the J segment 6 bases; nucleotides outside the gene matches: 4. The germline CDR1 and CDR2 sequences are SGHTA and FQGTGA. CDR3 length equals 13 residues. CDR3 sequence: CASSIQGASEAFF. The CDR3 bases are TGTGCCAGCAGCATACAGGGGGCTTCTGAAGCTTTCTTT.

This clone showed up just once. DNA for the CDR3: TGTGCCAGCAGCTTAGACCCGCTAGCCTACGAGCAGTACTTC. Its protein is CASSLDPLAYEQYF. The chain uses TRBV7-9 and TRBJ2-7, with D unresolved. Germline CDR1 reads SEHNR; CDR2 reads FQNEAQ (reference sequence). V dropped 1 base and J dropped 2 bases, with 9 bases sitting between them. CDR3 length: 14 amino acids.

By its share, this clone is medium-sized. The V call is TRBV28, the J call TRBJ1-2, with 7 bases fitting TRBD1. Germline-derived CDR1 and CDR2 are MDHEN and SYDVKM. CDR3 size: 15 residues. Trimming took 7 bases from V and 3 from J; bases not matched to a gene: 11. DNA of the CDR3: TGTGCCAGCAAGCATGGCCTCAGGGGGTACTATGGCTACACCTTC. This encodes CASKHGLRGYYGYTF.

This clone has more than one count but fewer than ten. This chain links TRBV28 with TRBJ2-7, with 8 bases lining up with TRBD1. Germline-derived CDR1 and CDR2 are MDHEN and SYDVKM. The V segment lost 7 bases and the J segment 4 bases; nucleotides outside the gene matches: 9. This CDR3 has 14 residues. CDR3 nucleotides: TGTGCCAGCACTCCCCGGGACAGGCGTTACGAGCAGTACTTC. It specifies CASTPRDRRYEQYF.

This sequence joins TRBV28 and TRBJ1-4; D remains ambiguous. Trimming removed 4 bases at V and 0 bases at J, with 9 bases between. From germline, CDR1 is MDHEN and CDR2 SYDVKM. This CDR3 is 15 amino acids long. The CDR3 nucleotides read TGTGCCAGCAGTTCCCCTTGGGCAACTAATGAAAAACTGTTTTTT. Residues: CASSSPWATNEKLFF.

This chain connects TRBV30 to TRBJ2-7; TRBD2 is a possible D gene (5 bases). This CDR3 is 13 amino acids long. V was pared by 4 bases and J by 3 bases, with 13 bases between. Germline V gives CDR1 GTSNPN, CDR2 SVGIG (reference sequence). The CDR3: CAWNAGVGYEQYF. The CDR3, as DNA: TGTGCCTGGAATGCGGGTGTGGGCTACGAGCAGTACTTC.

The V and J genes are TRBV28 and TRBJ2-7; D is possibly TRBD2 (6 bases). CDR1 and CDR2 from the germline V gene are MDHEN and SYDVKM. V lost 7 bases, J lost 0 bases, and 16 bases lay in between. CDR3 length: 15 amino acids. The CDR3 DNA sequence: TGTGCCAGCACCTCAGGGACTCTGAGCTCCTACGAGCAGTACTTC. Residues: CASTSGTLSSYEQYF.

V usage is TRBV29-1 and J usage is TRBJ2-7; the match to TRBD1 covers 9 bases. There are 14 residues in the CDR3. The V and J ends lost 2 bases and 6 bases, in that order; junction bases with no gene match: 8. Germline lookup yields CDR1 SQVTM and CDR2 ANQGSEA. CDR3 in DNA: TGCAGCGTTGAAATTGACAGGGGGTCACGCGAGCAGTACTTC. Protein: CSVEIDRGSREQYF.